Below, one TCR beta chain is given with its context. This sample was taken from a study of cytotoxic CD8 clonotypes in ibrutinib-treated CLL. Data came from immunoSEQ multiplex PCR; TCRdb stores just in-frame clones and leaves some out. The sample contains more than 85,000 clones, roughly 80% of which appear only once. Germline V gene lookup returns CDR1 MNHEY and CDR2 SVGAGI. The CDR3 has 11 amino acids. V lost 8 bases and J 10 bases, leaving 14 bases between the germline ends. The chain couples TRBV6-5 to TRBJ1-2; no clear D. The sample in question was PBMCs, obtained after 24 months of ibrutinib treatment. This TCR was sampled from a human donor with chronic lymphocytic leukemia. CDR3 sequence reads: CASRFRTDYTF. As DNA, the CDR3 is TGTGCCAGCCGGTTTAGGACTGACTACACCTTC.